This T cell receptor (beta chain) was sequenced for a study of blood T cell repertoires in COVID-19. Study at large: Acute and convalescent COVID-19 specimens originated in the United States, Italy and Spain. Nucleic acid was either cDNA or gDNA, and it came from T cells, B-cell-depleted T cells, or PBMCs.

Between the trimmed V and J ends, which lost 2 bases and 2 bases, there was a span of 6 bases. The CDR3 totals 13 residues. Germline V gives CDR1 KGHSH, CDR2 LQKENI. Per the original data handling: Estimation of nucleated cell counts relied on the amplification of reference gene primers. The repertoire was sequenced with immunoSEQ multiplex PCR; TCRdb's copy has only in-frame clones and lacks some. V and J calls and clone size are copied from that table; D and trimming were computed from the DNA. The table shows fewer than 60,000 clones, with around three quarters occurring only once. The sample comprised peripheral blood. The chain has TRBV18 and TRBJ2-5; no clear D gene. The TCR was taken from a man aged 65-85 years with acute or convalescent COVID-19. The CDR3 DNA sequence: TGTGCCAGCTCACCAGGGCCACAAGAGACCCAGTACTTC. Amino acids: CASSPGPQETQYF. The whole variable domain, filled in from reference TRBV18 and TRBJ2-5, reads NAGVMQNPRHLVRRRGQEARLRCSPMKGHSHVYWYRQLPEEGLKFMVYLQKENIIDESGMPKERFSAEFPKEGPSILRIQQVVRGDSAAYFCASSPGPQETQYFGPGTRLLVL.